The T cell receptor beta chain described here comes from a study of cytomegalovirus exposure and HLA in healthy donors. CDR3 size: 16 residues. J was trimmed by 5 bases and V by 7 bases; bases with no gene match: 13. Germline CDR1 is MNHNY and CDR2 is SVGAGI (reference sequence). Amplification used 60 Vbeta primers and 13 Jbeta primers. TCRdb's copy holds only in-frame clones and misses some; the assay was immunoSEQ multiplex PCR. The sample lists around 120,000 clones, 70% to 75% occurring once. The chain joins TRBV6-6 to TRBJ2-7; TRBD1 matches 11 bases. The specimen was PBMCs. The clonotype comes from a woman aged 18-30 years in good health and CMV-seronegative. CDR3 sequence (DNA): TGTGCCAGCACCCCACGGACAGGGGGCCGCGTAAACGAGCAGTACTTC. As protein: CASTPRTGGRVNEQYF.